The present T cell receptor beta chain was sequenced within a study of breast tumors, draining lymph nodes, adjacent tissues. Findings of the study overall: Luminal-like breast cancer showed significantly greater tumor-nontumor repertoire similarity than basal-like breast cancer did. Tumor repertoires ranked between lymph nodes and nontumor tissue in diversity, with V and J gene preferences.

TCRdb re-analysed the multiplex PCR reads in MiXCR, keeping a single row per CDR3 protein. Of 50,000 to 85,000 distinct CDR3 sequences listed, over 40% were seen once; the top ten hold around 8%. This clonotype came up many times. The antigen is not known. This CDR3 spans 15 amino acids. Germline CDR1 SGHNT, CDR2 YENEEA. Trimming took off 3 bases at V and 1 base at J, with 13 bases between the two ends. V gene TRBV11-3 combines with J gene TRBJ2-7; D uncertain. Sequenced input: breast tumor tissue. This TCR was sampled from a female donor with breast cancer. Some clones in this sample may be carry-over from other donors' samples. The CDR3: CASSLLQDHSYEQYF. The CDR3 region has the DNA TGTGCCAGCAGCTTGCTCCAGGACCATTCCTACGAGCAGTACTTC.